The clone carrying this T cell receptor (beta chain) was counted a few times. No antigen is known for it. The CDR3 has 13 residues. V lost 5 bases, J lost 7 bases, and 12 bases lay in between. Germline assignment: CDR1 SNHLY and CDR2 FYNNEI. These data belong to a study of T cells after yellow fever vaccination. Looking at the study overall: SMART-Seq v4 Ultra Low Input handled preparation of low-cell-number fractions. Study findings and constraints: FACS-sorted repertoires could harbor abundant contaminating bulk-population clonotypes. Clones that expanded after primary vaccination mostly reappeared after the booster (just under 98% CD4, 80% to 90% CD8).

As TCR cDNA was made by 5'RACE template switching, a universal primer site and UMIs were added. TCRdb itself ran the 5' RACE reads through MiXCR, one entry per CDR3 protein. The sample records approximately 300,000 distinct CDR3 sequences, around 10% being singletons. The chain carries TRBV2 and TRBJ1-5; no definite D call. The material sequenced was CD4+ T cells sorted from PBMCs, taken 45 days after the yellow fever booster vaccination. The clonotype was recovered from a man aged 18 to 29 who received the YFV17D yellow fever vaccine. DNA of the CDR3: TGTGCCAGCAGTCCCGACCAAGCCCAGCCCCAGCATTTT. Translation: CASSPDQAQPQHF. The full variable domain, with the rest looked up from reference TRBV2 and TRBJ1-5, is EPEVTQTPSHQVTQMGQEVILRCVPISNHLYFYWYRQILGQKVEFLVSFYNNEISEKSEIFDDQFSVERPDGSNFTLKIRSTKLEDSAMYFCASSPDQAQPQHFGDGTRLSIL.